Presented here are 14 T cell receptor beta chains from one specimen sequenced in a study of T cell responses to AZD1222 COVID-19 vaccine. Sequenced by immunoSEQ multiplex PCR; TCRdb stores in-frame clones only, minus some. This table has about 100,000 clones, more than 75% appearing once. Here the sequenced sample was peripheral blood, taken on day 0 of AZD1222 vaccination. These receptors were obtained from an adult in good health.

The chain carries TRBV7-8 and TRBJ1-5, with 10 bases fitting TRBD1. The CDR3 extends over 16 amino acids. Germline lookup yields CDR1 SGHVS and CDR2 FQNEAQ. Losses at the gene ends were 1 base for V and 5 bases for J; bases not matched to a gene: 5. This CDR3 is CASSLVGQGLDQPQHF. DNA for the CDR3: TGTGCCAGCAGCTTAGTGGGACAGGGGTTAGATCAGCCCCAGCATTTT.

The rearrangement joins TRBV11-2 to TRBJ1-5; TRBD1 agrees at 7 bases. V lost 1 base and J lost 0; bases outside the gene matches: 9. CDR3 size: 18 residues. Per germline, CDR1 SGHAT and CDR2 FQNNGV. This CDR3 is CASSLGQGDFYSNQPQHF. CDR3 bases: TGTGCCAGCAGCTTAGGGCAGGGGGACTTCTATAGCAATCAGCCCCAGCATTTT. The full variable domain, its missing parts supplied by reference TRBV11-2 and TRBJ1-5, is EAGVAQSPRYKIIEKRQSVAFWCNPISGHATLYWYQQILGQGPKLLIQFQNNGVVDDSQLPKDRFSAERLKGVDSTLKIQPAKLEDSAVYLCASSLGQGDFYSNQPQHFGDGTRLSIL.

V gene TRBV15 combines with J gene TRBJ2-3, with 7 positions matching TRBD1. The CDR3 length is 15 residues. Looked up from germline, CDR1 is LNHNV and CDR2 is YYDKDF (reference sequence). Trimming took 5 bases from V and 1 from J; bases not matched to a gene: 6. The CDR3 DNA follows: TGTGCCACCAGCCCGGGACAGATGGGCACAGATACGCAGTATTTT. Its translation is CATSPGQMGTDTQYF.

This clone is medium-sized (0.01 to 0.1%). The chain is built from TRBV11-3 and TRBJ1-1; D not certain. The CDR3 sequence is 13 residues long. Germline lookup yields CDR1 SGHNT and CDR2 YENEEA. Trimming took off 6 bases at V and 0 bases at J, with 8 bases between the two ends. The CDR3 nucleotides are TGTGCCAGCAGTTACTCGTTGAACACTGAAGCTTTCTTT. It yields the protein CASSYSLNTEAFF.

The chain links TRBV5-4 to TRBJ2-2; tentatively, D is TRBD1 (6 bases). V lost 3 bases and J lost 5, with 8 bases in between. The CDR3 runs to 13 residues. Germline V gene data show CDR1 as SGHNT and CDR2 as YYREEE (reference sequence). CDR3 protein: CASSWQGTGELFF. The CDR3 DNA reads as TGTGCCAGCAGCTGGCAGGGGACCGGGGAGCTGTTTTTT. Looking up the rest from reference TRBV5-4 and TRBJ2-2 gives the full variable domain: ETGVTQSPTHLIKTRGQQVTLRCSSQSGHNTVSWYQQALGQGPQFIFQYYREEENGRGNFPPRFSGLQFPNYSSELNVNALELDDSALYLCASSWQGTGELFFGEGSRLTVL.

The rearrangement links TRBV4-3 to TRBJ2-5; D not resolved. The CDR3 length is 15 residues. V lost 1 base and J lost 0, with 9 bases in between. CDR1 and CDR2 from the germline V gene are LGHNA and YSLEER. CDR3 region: CASSQGVADQETQYF. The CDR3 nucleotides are TGCGCCAGCAGCCAAGGTGTCGCGGACCAAGAGACCCAGTACTTC.

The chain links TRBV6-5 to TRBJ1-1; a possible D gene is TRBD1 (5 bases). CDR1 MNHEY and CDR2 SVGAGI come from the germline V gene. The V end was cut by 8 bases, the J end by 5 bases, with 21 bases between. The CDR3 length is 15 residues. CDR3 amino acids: CASLTYGAGLTEAFF. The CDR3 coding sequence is TGTGCCAGCCTTACCTACGGGGCAGGGCTTACTGAAGCTTTCTTT.

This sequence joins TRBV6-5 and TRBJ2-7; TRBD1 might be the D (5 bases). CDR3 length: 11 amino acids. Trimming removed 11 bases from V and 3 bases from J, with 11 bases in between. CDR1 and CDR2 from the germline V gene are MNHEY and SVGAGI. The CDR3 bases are TGTGCCCGCGCCGACAGCTACGAGCAGTACTTC. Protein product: CARADSYEQYF.

The CDR3 here is CASSRGQGGETQYF. The CDR3 nucleotides are TGTGCCAGCTCAAGAGGACAGGGGGGAGAGACCCAGTACTTC. V is TRBV18 and J is TRBJ2-5; TRBD1 matches at 10 bases. Germline V gene data show CDR1 as KGHSH and CDR2 as LQKENI. This CDR3 contains 14 residues. Trimming at V came to 5 bases and at J to 4 bases, leaving 4 bases not matched to a gene.

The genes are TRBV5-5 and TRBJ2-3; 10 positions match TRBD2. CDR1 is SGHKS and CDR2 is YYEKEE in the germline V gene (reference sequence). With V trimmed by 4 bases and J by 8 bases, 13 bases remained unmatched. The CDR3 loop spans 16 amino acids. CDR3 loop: CASSRGLAEWEGTQYF. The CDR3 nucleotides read TGTGCCAGCAGCCGAGGACTAGCGGAATGGGAGGGTACGCAGTATTTT.

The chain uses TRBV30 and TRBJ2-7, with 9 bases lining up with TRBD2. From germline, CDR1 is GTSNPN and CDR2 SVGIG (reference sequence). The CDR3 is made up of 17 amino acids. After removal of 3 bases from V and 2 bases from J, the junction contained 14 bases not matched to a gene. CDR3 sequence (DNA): TGTGCCTGGAGCTCCCCTCCCCGACTAGCGGTTACCTACGAGCAGTACTTC. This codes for CAWSSPPRLAVTYEQYF.

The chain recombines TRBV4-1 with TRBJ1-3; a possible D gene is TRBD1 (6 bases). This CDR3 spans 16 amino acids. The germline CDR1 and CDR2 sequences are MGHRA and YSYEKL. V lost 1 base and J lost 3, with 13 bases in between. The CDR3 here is CASSQVKSGDGNTIYF. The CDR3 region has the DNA TGCGCCAGCAGCCAAGTTAAATCAGGGGATGGAAACACCATATATTTT.

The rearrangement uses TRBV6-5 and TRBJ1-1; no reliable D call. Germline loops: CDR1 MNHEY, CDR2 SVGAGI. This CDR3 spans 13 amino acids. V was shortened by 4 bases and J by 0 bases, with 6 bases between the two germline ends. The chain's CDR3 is CASSWQLNTEAFF. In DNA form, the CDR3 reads TGTGCCAGCAGTTGGCAGCTGAACACTGAAGCTTTCTTT.

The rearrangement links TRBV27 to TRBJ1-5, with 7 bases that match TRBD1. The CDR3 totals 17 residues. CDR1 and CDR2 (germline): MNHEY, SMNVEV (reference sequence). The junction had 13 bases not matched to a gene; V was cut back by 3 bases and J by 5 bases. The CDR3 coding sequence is TGTGCCAGCAGTTTCCAACTTTTGAGACAGGGCGATCAGCCCCAGCATTTT. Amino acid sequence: CASSFQLLRQGDQPQHF.